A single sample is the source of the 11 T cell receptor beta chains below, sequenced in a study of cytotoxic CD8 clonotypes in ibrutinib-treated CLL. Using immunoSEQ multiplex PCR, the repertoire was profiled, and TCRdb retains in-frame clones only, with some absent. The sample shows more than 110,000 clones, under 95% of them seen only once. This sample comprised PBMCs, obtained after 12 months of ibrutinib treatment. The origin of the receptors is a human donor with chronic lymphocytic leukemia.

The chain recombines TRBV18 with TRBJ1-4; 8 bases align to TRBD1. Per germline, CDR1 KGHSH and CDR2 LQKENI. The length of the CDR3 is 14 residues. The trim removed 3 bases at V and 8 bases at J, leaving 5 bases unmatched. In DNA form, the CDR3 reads TGTGCCAGCTCACCGACAGGGGTGGAAGAAAAACTGTTTTTT. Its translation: CASSPTGVEEKLFF.

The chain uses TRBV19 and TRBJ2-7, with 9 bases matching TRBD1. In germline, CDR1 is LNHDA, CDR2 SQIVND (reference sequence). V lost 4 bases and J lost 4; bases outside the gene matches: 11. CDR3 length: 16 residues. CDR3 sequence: CASSSPSGTGRYEQYF. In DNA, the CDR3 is TGTGCCAGTAGTAGTCCCTCCGGGACAGGGAGGTACGAGCAGTACTTC.

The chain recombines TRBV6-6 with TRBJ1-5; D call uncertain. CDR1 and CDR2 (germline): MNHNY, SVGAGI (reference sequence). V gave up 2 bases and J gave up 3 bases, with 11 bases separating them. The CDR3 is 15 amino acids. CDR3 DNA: TGTGCCAGCAGTTACGTTAAGGGAGCCAATCAGCCCCAGCATTTT. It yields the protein CASSYVKGANQPQHF.

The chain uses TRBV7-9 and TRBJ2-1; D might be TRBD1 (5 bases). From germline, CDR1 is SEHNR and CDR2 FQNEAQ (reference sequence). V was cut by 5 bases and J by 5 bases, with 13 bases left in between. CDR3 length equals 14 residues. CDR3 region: CASSPLDRNNEQFF. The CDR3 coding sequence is TGTGCCAGCAGCCCCCTAGACAGAAACAATGAGCAGTTCTTC.

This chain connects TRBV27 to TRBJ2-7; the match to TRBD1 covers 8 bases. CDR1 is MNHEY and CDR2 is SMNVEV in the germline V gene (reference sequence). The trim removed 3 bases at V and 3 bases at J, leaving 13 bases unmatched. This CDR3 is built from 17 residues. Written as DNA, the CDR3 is TGTGCCAGCAGTTTGGACAGGGACGGGCCCCGAGGCTACGAGCAGTACTTC. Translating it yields CASSLDRDGPRGYEQYF.

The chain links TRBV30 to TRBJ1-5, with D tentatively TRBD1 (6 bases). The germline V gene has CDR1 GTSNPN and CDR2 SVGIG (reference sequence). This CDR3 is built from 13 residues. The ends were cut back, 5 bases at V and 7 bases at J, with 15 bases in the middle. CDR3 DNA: TGTGCCTGGGAAATCAACCAGGGGCAGCCCCAGCATTTT. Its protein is CAWEINQGQPQHF.

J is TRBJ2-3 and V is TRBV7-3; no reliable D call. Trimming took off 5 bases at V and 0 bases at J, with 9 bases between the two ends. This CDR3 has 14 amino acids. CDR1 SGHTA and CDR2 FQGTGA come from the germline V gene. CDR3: CASSPRASTDTQYF. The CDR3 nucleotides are TGTGCCAGCAGCCCCCGCGCAAGCACAGATACGCAGTATTTT. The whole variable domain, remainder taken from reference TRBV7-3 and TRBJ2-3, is GAGVSQTPSNKVTEKGKYVELRCDPISGHTALYWYRQSLGQGPEFLIYFQGTGAADDSGLPNDRFFAVRPEGSVSTLKIQRTERGDSAVYLCASSPRASTDTQYFGPGTRLTVL.

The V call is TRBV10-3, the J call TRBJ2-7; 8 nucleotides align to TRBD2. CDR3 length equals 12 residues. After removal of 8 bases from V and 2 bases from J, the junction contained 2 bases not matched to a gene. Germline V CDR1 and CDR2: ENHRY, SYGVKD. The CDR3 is CAIRGGTYEQYF. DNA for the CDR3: TGTGCCATCCGGGGGGGCACCTACGAGCAGTACTTC.

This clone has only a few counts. Here the CDR3 reads CASRGLGGWAGNEQFF. The CDR3 bases are TGTGCCAGCAGGGGCCTCGGCGGTTGGGCCGGGAATGAGCAGTTCTTC. The J gene is TRBJ2-1, the V gene TRBV27; no definite D call. Trimming removed 6 bases at V and 7 bases at J, with 22 bases between. CDR1 and CDR2 (germline): MNHEY, SMNVEV (reference sequence). The CDR3 is 16 amino acids.

CDR3 amino acids: CASRLDGTAGPPTSYEQYF. CDR3 in DNA: TGTGCAAGTCGCTTAGACGGGACAGCCGGTCCCCCGACCTCCTACGAGCAGTACTTC. V usage is TRBV12-2 and J usage is TRBJ2-7; the DNA was not compared with TRBD1, the D call given in the table. TRBV12-2 is noted as a pseudogene. This CDR3 spans 19 amino acids.

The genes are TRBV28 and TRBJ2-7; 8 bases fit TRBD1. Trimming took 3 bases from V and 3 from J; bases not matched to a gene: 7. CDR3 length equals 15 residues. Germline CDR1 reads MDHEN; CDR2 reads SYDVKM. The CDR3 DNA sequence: TGTGCCAGCAGTTTTACCGGGACAGGCTACTACGAGCAGTACTTC. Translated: CASSFTGTGYYEQYF.